The clone carrying this T cell receptor (beta chain) was observed a handful of times. The antigen is unknown. Some clones are missing from TCRdb's copy, which holds only in-frame ones; the method was immunoSEQ multiplex PCR. The sample carries around 25,000 clones, roughly 71% recorded once. This sample was taken from a study of vaccination effects on CD4 cells after COVID-19. Whole-study findings and limits: Late in the post-vaccination period, infection-induced and vaccine-induced clones underwent marked clonal contraction.

In the ViraFEST assay, antigen-specific CD4+ clonotypes were identified by expansion after peptide-pool stimulation. Culture lasted about 11 days before CD4+ T cell isolation. By PCR, the person was confirmed to have had SARS-CoV-2 infection between March and December 2020. This TCR was recovered from a human donor who had a prior SARS-CoV-2 infection. Specimen: CD4+ T cells from PBMCs cultured with SARS-CoV-2 spike peptides, collected before COVID-19 vaccination.

CDR3 nucleotide sequence: TGTGCCATCAGTGAGGGGAGGACAGGGTTTGATGGCTACACCTTC. It translates to CAISEGRTGFDGYTF. The genes are TRBV10-3 and TRBJ1-2; 8 bases fit TRBD1. The ends lost 2 bases at V and 6 bases at J; junction bases unmatched: 8. The CDR3 spans 15 residues. The germline V gene encodes CDR1 ENHRY and CDR2 SYGVKD.